The 10 T cell receptor beta chains below come from one sample, sequenced in a study of human T cells and chemical hapten exposure. As for time point: patch test 3, about 24 weeks after DPC sensitization. As to treatment: therapeutic diphenylcyclopropenone sensitization with weekly scalp DPC. Each CDR3 protein is one row after TCRdb ran MiXCR on the RACE reads. The repertoire holds 50,000 to 60,000 distinct CDR3 sequences, with around 12% as singletons. The source material was whole blood, sampled in connection with sensitization to the hapten diphenylcyclopropenone (DPC). The receptors were sampled from a man in his thirties or forties with alopecia areata. Some clones in this sample may be carry-over from other donors' samples.

The rearrangement joins TRBV6-2 or TRBV6-3 to TRBJ1-1; 7 nucleotides agree with TRBD1. Germline trimming cut 5 bases from V and 1 base from J; bases unmatched to any gene: 4. The CDR3 covers 14 residues. The germline V gene has CDR1 MNHEY and CDR2 SVGEGT. As DNA, the CDR3 is TGTGCCAGCAGTAGGGACAGAAGGAACACTGAAGCTTTCTTT. This codes for CASSRDRRNTEAFF.

This clonotype was counted only a few times. V usage is TRBV6-1 and J usage is TRBJ1-1; 9 bases are shared with TRBD1. This CDR3 has 18 residues. CDR1 is MNHNS and CDR2 is SASEGT in the germline V gene. J was trimmed by 1 base and V by 4 bases; bases with no gene match: 13. CDR3 loop: CASSAWTGTGLGNTEAFF. CDR3 sequence (DNA): TGTGCCAGCAGTGCATGGACCGGGACAGGGCTTGGGAACACTGAAGCTTTCTTT.

This clonotype was seen more than once but under ten times. The rearrangement links TRBV9 to TRBJ2-7; 9 positions agree with TRBD2. V trimming: 4 bases; J trimming: 3 bases; junction bases outside the gene matches: 8. This CDR3 has 15 residues. Germline loops: CDR1 SGDLS, CDR2 YYNGEE. In DNA, the CDR3 is TGTGCCAGCAGCCCTCAGCGGGGGGCGGGCTACGAGCAGTACTTC. Its protein is CASSPQRGAGYEQYF.

This clonotype came up a few times. The chain joins TRBV4-1 to TRBJ1-1, with 7 positions matching TRBD1. Looked up from germline, CDR1 is MGHRA and CDR2 is YSYEKL. This CDR3 comprises 18 residues. Losses at the gene ends were 4 bases for V and 2 bases for J; bases not matched to a gene: 16. CDR3 loop: CASSRTYASGTVNTEAFF. The CDR3 DNA reads TGCGCCAGCAGCCGCACTTACGCCTCCGGGACAGTTAACACTGAAGCTTTCTTT.

This clonotype was counted between two and nine times. This chain links TRBV9 with TRBJ1-1, with 8 positions matching TRBD1. The CDR3 contains 15 residues. J lost 4 bases, V lost 3 bases, and 8 bases had no gene match. Per germline, CDR1 SGDLS and CDR2 YYNGEE. Here the CDR3 reads CASSGSRGQGTEAFF. CDR3 sequence (DNA): TGTGCCAGCAGCGGATCCAGGGGGCAGGGCACTGAAGCTTTCTTT.

This clonotype was recorded many times. The genes are TRBV5-6 and TRBJ1-2, with 10 bases aligning to TRBD1. Trimming cost V 4 bases and J 6 bases; bases outside gene matches: 9. Germline V gene sequence: CDR1 SGHDT, CDR2 YYEEEE. CDR3 size: 15 residues. The CDR3 nucleotides are TGTGCCAGCAGCGGACGACAGGGGGCGAGGGATGGCTACACCTTC. Its translation is CASSGRQGARDGYTF.

This clonotype was seen at least ten times. The chain joins TRBV20-1 to TRBJ1-5, with 8 bases that match TRBD1. Germline trimming cut 4 bases from V and 7 bases from J; bases unmatched to any gene: 6. Per the germline V gene, CDR1 is DFQATT and CDR2 is SNEGSKA (reference sequence). CDR3 size: 13 residues. DNA of the CDR3: TGCAGTGCTAAACAGGGGGGGAGCCAGCCCCAGCATTTT. It codes for CSAKQGGSQPQHF.

This clonotype was counted at least ten times. The rearrangement joins TRBV12-3 or TRBV12-4 to TRBJ1-5; possibly TRBD1 for D (5 bases). With 7 bases removed from V and 9 bases from J, the gap between germline ends came to 13 bases. The CDR3 consists of 12 residues. The CDR3 loop reads CASKGQGRPQHF. The CDR3 DNA follows: TGTGCCAGCAAGGGGCAGGGCCGGCCCCAGCATTTT.

The chain combines TRBV7-9 with TRBJ1-5; weak D call: TRBD1 (5 bases). The CDR3 contains 14 residues. Germline CDR1 and CDR2: SEHNR and FQNEAQ (reference sequence). Trimming stripped 6 bases from V and 1 base from J, with 10 bases between. CDR3 loop: CASSPDISNQPQHF. CDR3 DNA sequence: TGTGCCAGCAGTCCGGACATAAGCAATCAGCCCCAGCATTTT.

This clonotype occurred a few times. V gene TRBV18 combines with J gene TRBJ2-5; 9 bases line up with TRBD1. V shed 3 bases and J 7 bases; nucleotides not matched to a gene: 3. CDR3 length equals 13 residues. The germline gives CDR1 KGHSH, CDR2 LQKENI. CDR3: CASSPDRGPTQYF. Written as DNA, the CDR3 is TGTGCCAGCTCACCGGACAGGGGACCGACCCAGTACTTC.